This passage covers 29 T cell receptor beta chains from one sample sequenced in a study of blood T cell repertoires in COVID-19. Sequencing used immunoSEQ multiplex PCR; TCRdb keeps in-frame clones, though not all of them. The sample shows about 150,000 clones, around four fifths of them seen only once. Input material: PBMCs or T cells enriched from blood (not recorded which). These receptors were taken from a woman aged 50 to 60 with acute COVID-19.

The chain recombines TRBV27 with TRBJ1-3; the match to TRBD1 covers 8 bases. The CDR3 is 14 amino acids. J gave up 7 bases and V 6 bases, and 8 bases lay outside the gene matches. Germline CDR1 is MNHEY and CDR2 is SMNVEV (reference sequence). CDR3: CASSPGTGLNTIYF. CDR3 coding DNA: TGTGCCAGCAGCCCCGGGACAGGACTGAACACCATATATTTT.

This clone was recorded only once. The J gene is TRBJ2-1, the V gene TRBV4-2; TRBD2 agrees at 11 bases. CDR3 length: 20 residues. CDR1 and CDR2 from the germline V gene are LGHNA and YNFKEQ. V lost 0 bases and J lost 0; bases outside the gene matches: 10. The CDR3 region is CASSQEEGITSGSSYNEQFF. The CDR3 DNA reads TGTGCCAGCAGCCAAGAGGAGGGGATAACTAGCGGGAGCTCCTACAATGAGCAGTTCTTC.

The V call is TRBV6-6, the J call TRBJ1-1; TRBD1 might be the D (6 bases). The V gene lost 5 bases and the J gene lost 3 bases, with 13 bases spanning the gap. From germline, CDR1 is MNHNY and CDR2 SVGAGI (reference sequence). The CDR3 contains 14 residues. CDR3 protein: CASSGAGADTEAFF. In nucleotides, the CDR3 is TGTGCCAGCAGTGGGGCGGGGGCTGACACTGAAGCTTTCTTT.

The chain is built from TRBV4-1 and TRBJ2-7; D gene uncertain. The CDR3 extends over 16 amino acids. Per germline, CDR1 MGHRA and CDR2 YSYEKL. V lost 1 base and J 9 bases, leaving 22 bases between the germline ends. The CDR3: CASSQALGAKNVGQYF. The CDR3 bases are TGCGCCAGCAGCCAAGCCCTCGGAGCTAAGAATGTCGGGCAGTACTTC.

This rearrangement joins TRBV27 to TRBJ1-5; D is unclear. Germline V gene lookup returns CDR1 MNHEY and CDR2 SMNVEV (reference sequence). The CDR3 runs 14 residues. Trimming removed 6 bases from V and 5 bases from J, with 14 bases in between. In DNA, the CDR3 is TGTGCCAGCAGCCTCGGAGCTTTCGATCAGCCCCAGCATTTT. Its translation: CASSLGAFDQPQHF.

V and J are TRBV4-1 and TRBJ1-2; unclear D gene. Per the germline V gene, CDR1 is MGHRA and CDR2 is YSYEKL. V lost 1 base and J 3 bases, leaving 12 bases between the germline ends. The CDR3 totals 15 residues. This CDR3 is CASSQGPGGDYGYTF. The CDR3 coding sequence is TGCGCCAGCAGCCAAGGGCCAGGAGGTGACTATGGCTACACCTTC.

This clone was recorded once. The J gene is TRBJ1-6, the V gene TRBV5-5; TRBD1 matches 9 bases. The CDR3 spans 14 residues. Unmatched junction bases numbered 5, after V lost 4 bases and J lost 9 bases. Germline V gene lookup returns CDR1 SGHKS and CDR2 YYEKEE (reference sequence). CDR3 DNA: TGTGCCAGCAGCGGGGACAGGGCGGCTTCACCCCTCCACTTT. This gives the protein CASSGDRAASPLHF.

J is TRBJ2-7 and V is TRBV5-4; 10 bases map to TRBD2. Germline V gene lookup returns CDR1 SGHNT and CDR2 YYREEE (reference sequence). V shed 3 bases and J 2 bases; nucleotides not matched to a gene: 8. CDR3 length: 16 residues. Here the CDR3 DNA reads TGTGCCAGCAGCTCGCTAGCGGGAGTAACCCCCTACGAGCAGTACTTC. Protein product: CASSSLAGVTPYEQYF.

The chain has TRBV5-1 and TRBJ1-4; TRBD1 matches at 10 bases. The CDR3 contains 15 residues. CDR1 and CDR2 (germline): SGHRS, YFSETQ. V trimming: 4 bases; J trimming: 6 bases; junction bases outside the gene matches: 6. The CDR3 is CASSLRGTGDEKLFF. The CDR3 nucleotides are TGCGCCAGCAGCCTACGCGGGACAGGGGATGAAAAACTGTTTTTT.

Here the CDR3 DNA reads TGTGCCAGCAGCGTAGCGGGTGCCCAAGAGACCCAGTACTTC. Translating gives CASSVAGAQETQYF. The rearrangement uses TRBV9 and TRBJ2-5; no clear D gene. V was pared by 0 bases and J by 1 base, with 7 bases between. This CDR3 is built from 14 residues. CDR1 is SGDLS, CDR2 YYNGEE, per germline.

The V and J genes are TRBV7-9 and TRBJ1-4, with a possible D match to TRBD1 (5 bases). CDR1 and CDR2 (germline): SEHNR, FQNEAQ (reference sequence). Trimming shortened V by 2 bases and J by 0 bases, and 13 bases separated the two germline ends. The CDR3 has 17 amino acids. The CDR3 sequence: CASSLPGHDTTNEKLFF. In nucleotides, the CDR3 is TGTGCCAGCAGCTTACCAGGACACGATACAACTAATGAAAAACTGTTTTTT.

V is TRBV24-1 and J is TRBJ2-3, with 7 positions matching TRBD2. In germline, CDR1 is KGHDR, CDR2 SFDVKD. Trimming cost V 1 base and J 6 bases; bases outside gene matches: 3. This CDR3 is 14 amino acids long. CDR3 loop: CATSDFFGGDTQYF. The CDR3 nucleotides read TGTGCCACCAGTGATTTCTTCGGGGGGGATACGCAGTATTTT.

This rearrangement joins TRBV4-1 to TRBJ1-6, with 7 bases aligning to TRBD1. V was pared by 5 bases and J by 14 bases, with 27 bases of the junction left unmatched. The CDR3 contains 19 residues. In germline, CDR1 is MGHRA, CDR2 YSYEKL. The CDR3 region is CASSSDGRQGQGIESSLHF. CDR3 in DNA: TGCGCCAGCAGCTCCGACGGGAGACAGGGACAAGGTATTGAGTCGTCCCTCCACTTT.

This clone was picked up one time. CDR3 protein: CASSLYSGNTIYF. The CDR3 nucleotides read TGTGCCAGCAGCTTATACTCTGGAAACACCATATATTTT. The genes are TRBV7-9 and TRBJ1-3; D uncertain. This CDR3 comprises 13 residues. Looked up from germline, CDR1 is SEHNR and CDR2 is FQNEAQ (reference sequence). V gave up 2 bases and J gave up 0 bases, with 2 bases separating them. The full variable domain, its missing parts supplied by reference TRBV7-9 and TRBJ1-3, is DTGVSQNPRHKITKRGQNVTFRCDPISEHNRLYWYRQTLGQGPEFLTYFQNEAQLEKSRLLSDRFSAERPKGSFSTLEIQRTEQGDSAMYLCASSLYSGNTIYFGEGSWLTVV.

The chain has TRBV6-5 and TRBJ1-2; D gene unclear. Germline CDR1 and CDR2: MNHEY and SVGAGI. The CDR3 runs to 16 residues. The V end was cut by 4 bases, the J end by 8 bases, with 23 bases between. The CDR3 DNA reads as TGTGCCAGCAGTTCTCCTTACTCCGGGAACTACGCCGGCTACACCTTC. Encoded protein: CASSSPYSGNYAGYTF.

V and J are TRBV5-5 and TRBJ1-5; 8 bases match TRBD1. With 4 bases clipped from V and 3 bases from J, the junction kept 6 bases outside the gene matches. There are 15 residues in the CDR3. CDR1 is SGHKS, CDR2 YYEKEE, per germline (reference sequence). CDR3 protein: CASSPWTGINQPQHF. CDR3 nucleotide sequence: TGTGCCAGCAGCCCATGGACAGGGATCAATCAGCCCCAGCATTTT. Complete variable domain (other parts from reference TRBV5-5 and TRBJ1-5): DAGVTQSPTHLIKTRGQQVTLRCSPISGHKSVSWYQQVLGQGPQFIFQYYEKEERGRGNFPDRFSARQFPNYSSELNVNALLLGDSALYLCASSPWTGINQPQHFGDGTRLSIL.

The chain has TRBV7-8 and TRBJ1-5, with TRBD1 identical over 8 bases. The V and J ends lost 5 bases and 1 base, in that order; junction bases with no gene match: 7. Germline-derived CDR1 and CDR2 are SGHVS and FQNEAQ. The CDR3 has 16 residues. DNA of the CDR3: TGTGCCAGCAGCCCCAGGACAGGGAAGAGCAATCAGCCCCAGCATTTT. It specifies CASSPRTGKSNQPQHF. Filled out from reference TRBV7-8 and TRBJ1-5, the complete variable domain reads GAGVSQSPRYKVAKRGQDVALRCDPISGHVSLFWYQQALGQGPEFLTYFQNEAQLDKSGLPSDRFFAERPEGSVSTLKIQRTQQEDSAVYLCASSPRTGKSNQPQHFGDGTRLSIL.

The chain carries TRBV6-5 and TRBJ1-6, with D uncertain. The CDR3 contains 15 residues. V was trimmed by 5 bases and J by 7 bases, leaving 15 bases between them. Germline assignment: CDR1 MNHEY and CDR2 SVGAGI. The CDR3 DNA follows: TGTGCCAGCAGTCCCCCTTTGGGCAAAAATTCACCCCTCCACTTT. Translating gives CASSPPLGKNSPLHF.

The J gene is TRBJ2-7, the V gene TRBV4-1; D remains ambiguous. Germline CDR1 is MGHRA and CDR2 is YSYEKL. The V gene lost 4 bases and the J gene lost 6 bases, with 22 bases spanning the gap. The CDR3 runs 16 residues. CDR3 in DNA: TGCGCCAGCAGCCCTACAGCCTTGTTGGGTATTGGCGAGCAGTACTTC. Its protein product is CASSPTALLGIGEQYF.

The chain combines TRBV5-8 with TRBJ2-2, with D perhaps matching TRBD1 (6 bases). Germline-derived CDR1 and CDR2 are SGHTS and YDEGEE. V was cut by 4 bases and J by 2 bases, with 15 bases left in between. This CDR3 is 16 amino acids long. The CDR3 sequence: CASSQKRTANTGELFF. CDR3 DNA sequence: TGTGCCAGCAGCCAAAAAAGGACAGCTAACACCGGGGAGCTGTTTTTT. Full variable domain (missing parts from reference TRBV5-8 and TRBJ2-2): EAGVTQSPTHLIKTRGQQATLRCSPISGHTSVYWYQQALGLGLQFLLWYDEGEERNRGNFPPRFSGRQFPNYSSELNVNALELEDSALYLCASSQKRTANTGELFFGEGSRLTVL.

The rearrangement joins TRBV11-3 to TRBJ1-1; no firm D call. Germline CDR1 and CDR2: SGHNT and YENEEA. CDR3 length equals 14 residues. Between the trimmed V and J ends, which lost 4 bases and 1 base, there was a span of 10 bases. The CDR3 region is CASSSQQSNTEAFF. For the CDR3, the DNA is TGTGCCAGCAGCTCCCAACAGTCGAACACTGAAGCTTTCTTT.

The chain joins TRBV2 to TRBJ1-3; D remains ambiguous. The length of the CDR3 is 12 residues. The germline V gene encodes CDR1 SNHLY and CDR2 FYNNEI. V was clipped by 7 bases and J by 4 bases, with 8 bases between them. CDR3 DNA sequence: TGTGCCAGCATGAACAGAGGAAACACCATATATTTT. Protein product: CASMNRGNTIYF. Filled out from reference TRBV2 and TRBJ1-3, the complete variable domain reads EPEVTQTPSHQVTQMGQEVILRCVPISNHLYFYWYRQILGQKVEFLVSFYNNEISEKSEIFDDQFSVERPDGSNFTLKIRSTKLEDSAMYFCASMNRGNTIYFGEGSWLTVV.

The chain joins TRBV7-2 to TRBJ2-1; 10 bases map to TRBD2. This CDR3 has 16 residues. The ends lost 5 bases at V and 7 bases at J; junction bases unmatched: 11. Per the germline V gene, CDR1 is SGHTA and CDR2 is FQGNSA. DNA of the CDR3: TGTGCCAGCAGCCATCCTAGCGGGAGAAGAGGAAATGAGCAGTTCTTC. Amino acid sequence: CASSHPSGRRGNEQFF.

This clone has only a few counts. This chain connects TRBV7-3 to TRBJ2-2; D gene uncertain. The CDR3 is 13 residues long. The V gene's germline CDR1 is SGHTA and CDR2 FQGTGA. V lost 3 bases to trimming and J lost 6 bases, with 8 bases between them. The CDR3 is CASSLIGPGELFF. The CDR3 DNA reads TGTGCCAGCAGCTTGATTGGCCCCGGGGAGCTGTTTTTT.

The chain couples TRBV2 to TRBJ1-5, with 12 bases that match TRBD1. Germline CDR1 is SNHLY and CDR2 is FYNNEI. Losses at the gene ends were 6 bases for V and 5 bases for J; bases not matched to a gene: 5. The CDR3 runs to 15 residues. Here the CDR3 DNA reads TGTGCCAGCAGAGCCGGGACAGGGGGCGATCAGCCCCAGCATTTT. It is translated as CASRAGTGGDQPQHF.

The chain links TRBV5-4 to TRBJ2-2; no reliable D call. The CDR3 is 14 amino acids. V was pared by 4 bases and J by 2 bases, with 9 bases between. Germline CDR1 is SGHNT and CDR2 is YYREEE (reference sequence). CDR3 amino acids: CASSPPENTGELFF. The CDR3 DNA is TGTGCCAGCAGCCCCCCAGAAAACACCGGGGAGCTGTTTTTT.

This sequence joins TRBV5-1 and TRBJ2-3; D might be TRBD2 (5 bases). The CDR3 loop spans 14 amino acids. Germline V lookup: CDR1 SGHRS, CDR2 YFSETQ. Deletions cut 5 bases from V and 2 bases from J, with 12 bases between. As DNA, the CDR3 is TGCGCCAGCAGTAAAGGAGGCGACACAGATACGCAGTATTTT. Residues: CASSKGGDTDTQYF.

The genes are TRBV28 and TRBJ2-7; a weak D match, TRBD2 (6 bases). The V end was cut by 7 bases, the J end by 1 base, with 14 bases between. The CDR3 runs to 14 residues. Germline CDR1 MDHEN, CDR2 SYDVKM. DNA for the CDR3: TGTGCCAGCAAAAGGGACTCAAATTCCTACGAGCAGTACTTC. Translation: CASKRDSNSYEQYF.

This chain uses TRBV28 with TRBJ2-1; TRBD1 matches 8 bases. The CDR3 length is 15 residues. Germline V gene data show CDR1 as MDHEN and CDR2 as SYDVKM. Trimming cost V 5 bases and J 3 bases; bases outside gene matches: 6. CDR3 nucleotide sequence: TGTGCCAGCAGTAAGGACAGGGTCCTCTACAATGAGCAGTTCTTC. Translating gives CASSKDRVLYNEQFF.